This T cell receptor beta chain stems from a study of PD-1 blockade in classical Hodgkin lymphoma. Assay used: immunoSEQ multiplex PCR; TCRdb lists only in-frame clones, some missing. This sample carries about 24,000 clones, 80% of them seen once, and the ten largest clones take 5.5% to 8.5%. Each of the patients experienced relapse following autologous stem cell transplantation, and their brentuximab vedotin exposure differed. Best overall response was complete response, partial response or progressive disease in these relapsed/refractory classical Hodgkin lymphoma patients. This sample comprised peripheral blood mononuclear cells (PBMCs), obtained at baseline. The clonotype comes from a human donor with classical Hodgkin lymphoma.

The CDR3 here is CASSPLARTETQYF. In DNA, the CDR3 is TGTGCCAGCAGCCCCTTGGCGCGTACGGAGACCCAGTACTTC. This chain connects TRBV6-5 to TRBJ2-5; D gene unclear. Per the germline V gene, CDR1 is MNHEY and CDR2 is SVGAGI. Trimming stripped 6 bases from V and 5 bases from J, with 16 bases between. This CDR3 spans 14 amino acids.